The source of this TCR beta chain is a study of Ad26.COV2.S vaccination and SARS-CoV-2 variants. Across the study: The COV1001 Ad26.COV2.S trial arm included the donor. Donor got 5x10^10 or 1x10^11 viral particles of Ad26.COV2.S.

Study results and caveats: Possible underestimation of total T cell responses by the TCR breadth and depth analyses was noted. Vaccinees showed greater spike-specific TCR breadth than placebo recipients.

The treatment is: some 20 received Ad26.COV2.S at low or high dose, single or two shots; roughly five received placebo; per-sample allocation not given. Repertoires come from day 63 after the first vaccine or placebo injection. About this clone: Its cognate antigen is unknown.

The CDR3 loop spans 14 amino acids. Trimming cost V 5 bases and J 5 bases, with 15 bases left between them. Germline CDR1 reads MNHEY; CDR2 reads SVGAGI. The repertoire was sequenced with immunoSEQ multiplex PCR; TCRdb's copy has only in-frame clones and lacks some. The sample shows around 300,000 clones, more than 85% of them seen only once. This chain joins TRBV6-5 and TRBJ1-2, with D tentatively TRBD1 (5 bases). The source was peripheral blood, collected in a trial of Ad26.COV2.S vaccine versus placebo. This clonotype originated in a person between 18 and 65 years old who received the Ad26.COV2.S COVID-19 vaccine or a placebo. The CDR3, as DNA: TGTGCCAGCAGTCGTGTTTCCGGGGGGTATGGCTACACCTTC. This sequence encodes CASSRVSGGYGYTF.